This T cell receptor beta chain was documented in a study of cytomegalovirus exposure and HLA in healthy donors. This CDR3 contains 15 residues. The germline CDR1 and CDR2 sequences are SEHNR and FQNEAQ (reference sequence). Unmatched junction bases numbered 8, after V lost 2 bases and J lost 6 bases. About this clone: The antigen remains undetermined. The sample contains more than one DNA sequence encoding this CDR3.

Primers included in the PCR were 60 Vbeta and 13 Jbeta primers. Only in-frame clones appear in the TCRdb table, and some are missing; sequencing was by immunoSEQ multiplex PCR. The sample contains about 140,000 clones, roughly 73% of which appear only once. At collection, donors were nominally healthy, but unrecorded immune exposures were probable. The study, taken as a whole, reports: There were 150 to 200 TCR beta chains listed as cytomegalovirus-associated. Immune exposure information comprised only CMV serostatus. Later analysis showed most CMV-associated TCR beta chains appearing HLA-restricted.

The sequence derives from a woman aged 40-49 years in good health and CMV-seronegative. The sample consisted of PBMCs. The V gene is TRBV7-9, the J gene TRBJ2-5; TRBD2 matches at 8 bases. DNA for the CDR3: TGTGCCAGCAGCTTAATGGGCGGGGGGATTAAGACCCAGTACTTC. This translates into CASSLMGGGIKTQYF.